One TCR beta chain is described in this entry. This receptor's antigen is unknown. No clone much larger than this one lies a single base away; base qualities are absent. The data belong to a study of T cells in tumors after PD-1 blockade (dated by TCRdb to between 2018 and 2020). With respect to the entire study: Patients were excluded if they had prior checkpoint blockade, use of systemic immunosuppressants, or recent radiotherapy or other anti-cancer therapy within 4 weeks. Pembrolizumab 200 mg every 3 weeks or cemiplimab 350 mg every 2 weeks was administered to patients. Some patients also continued taking vismodegib 150 mg daily during anti-PD-1 treatment. An average of roughly 110,000 TCR templates (range roughly 24,000-290,000) and roughly 34,000 unique clonotypes was obtained for peripheral blood samples. Using site-matched tumors from BCC or SCC patients sampled before and after anti-PD-1 therapy, the study carried out paired single-cell RNA and TCR sequencing. To compare clonotypes in blood and tumor, bulk TCR sequencing was done on 10 peripheral blood samples taken from a handful of patients. RECIST version 1.1 was used to evaluate clinical response.

The immunoSEQ platform was used for deep TCRbeta sequencing. Per the original workflow: For further analysis, only productive rearrangements were exported out of the immunoSEQ Analyzer. T cell phenotypes were assigned to bulk TCRbeta clonotypes by matching the clonotypes to single-cell RNA+TCR-seq clones with the same TCRbeta sequence. Using bulk TCR sequencing data, clone enrichment in tumor was calculated by dividing a clone's tumor frequency by the same clone's PBMC frequency. GLIPH was used to sort TCRs into specificity groups, which are clusters of distinct TCRs that likely recognize common antigens through shared CDR3 motifs. In its TCRdb copy, this immuneACCESS table keeps in-frame sequences only and misses some clones. Where compared with another copy, unresolved V genes explain less than half of these, and the others have no known cause. V and J calls plus clone size are reproduced from that table; the DNA served to infer D and trimming. The sample table records tens of thousands of clones; around four fifths of these occur just once. Approximately 8.3% of the sample is held by the ten biggest clonotypes.

General findings and caveats noted by the study authors: Around 45% of tumor TCR clonotypes were detected in blood, and some novel exhausted tumor clones were observed in pre-treatment blood, which was taken as suggesting peripheral recruitment. The source of novel T cell clones was not identified, and lymphoid organs or rare unexpanded clones within the tumor or the tumor periphery could be included among the possible sources.

A distance of 11 bases separates the germline ends of V and J, which lose 4 bases and 1 base respectively. The CDR3 goes from the cysteine to the phenylalanine over 14 residues. The kept DNA is CDR3 alone, 42 bases in frame from the first base. From the germline V gene (reference sequence), CDR1 is SGHNT and CDR2 is YYREEE. For bulk TCRbeta sequencing, genomic DNA was extracted from tumor biopsies or peripheral blood, and input amounts ranged from 616 ng to 6,004 ng. All patients had histologically proven advanced or metastatic basal or squamous cell carcinoma and were poor candidates for surgical resection. Of the roughly eleven patients in the basal cell carcinoma cohort, about eight underwent bulk tumor TCR sequencing.

The V gene is TRBV5-4 and the J gene is TRBJ1-1; a weak D assignment points to TRBD1 (6 bases agree). The sequencing used PBMCs, collected before anti-PD-1 therapy. The clonotype originates from a human donor with advanced basal cell or squamous cell carcinoma (not recorded which). The CDR3 in this case is CASSPGHGNTEAFF. The DNA sequence reads TGTGCCAGCAGCCCGGGACACGGGAACACTGAAGCTTTCTTT.